The source of this TCR beta chain is a study of T cell repertoires in aging, cancer and after chemotherapy. Across the study: Patients with glioblastoma brain tumors were sampled before and after temozolomide-based therapy. About 8.8 million TCR reads were in the whole dataset. General study points: Untreated cancer patients had significantly lower blood TCR diversity than age-matched healthy donors. No conclusions about immunological memory after chemotherapy can be drawn from the repertoire data.

This clonotype came up a few times. Its target is not known. This CDR3 spans 15 amino acids. The V gene lost 2 bases and the J gene lost 2 bases, with 15 bases spanning the gap. In germline, CDR1 is GTSNPN, CDR2 SVGIG (reference sequence). TRB rearrangements spanning V, D and J were amplified using mixed TRB-A/B primers. MiXCR was run by TCRdb on the multiplex PCR reads, yielding one entry per CDR3 protein. The sample records some 2,400 distinct CDR3 sequences, about 40% being singletons. TCR beta rearrangements were amplified from peripheral blood genomic DNA. The TCR was taken from a human donor with a solid tumor. The V gene is TRBV30, the J gene TRBJ1-2; TRBD1 might be the D (5 bases). Material for sequencing was blood. The CDR3 sequence is CAWSRGRVANYGYTF. The CDR3 coding sequence is TGTGCCTGGAGTAGGGGCAGGGTAGCGAACTATGGCTACACCTTC.